This T cell receptor beta chain derives from a study of shared clonotypes between healthy human individuals. Sequencing was performed with immunoSEQ multiplex PCR; in TCRdb, only in-frame clones are kept and a portion is missing. In the table there are about 340,000 clones, less than 85% of which are singletons. Germline-derived CDR1 and CDR2 are SGHNT and YYREEE (reference sequence). The CDR3 is 16 residues long. Trimming pared 4 bases from V and 1 base from J, leaving 18 bases between. For this clone: What it recognizes is unknown.

General study findings and limits: Although depth was large, rarefaction showed that sequencing of the sorted subsets was incomplete. Only blood samples were collected, and tissue repertoires likely differ.

This receptor was obtained from a man aged 25-45 years in good health. The chain couples TRBV5-4 to TRBJ2-7, with a possible D match to TRBD1 (5 bases). The specimen was memory CD4+ T cells sorted from blood. Subset in this sample: CD45RA-negative fraction. The CDR3 DNA reads as TGTGCCAGCAGCCAAGAAAGGCAGGGATTTTCCTACGAGCAGTACTTC. Residues: CASSQERQGFSYEQYF.